This TCR beta chain emerged from a study of identical twins. From the 5' RACE reads, TCRdb called clonotypes with MiXCR, one entry per CDR3 protein. The repertoire consists of some 270,000 distinct CDR3 sequences, with about 8% occurring once and the leading ten covering around 3%. Overall study findings and caveats: With beta out-of-frame sequences, excess sharing by twins was weaker. For cord blood, abundant beta clonotypes had fewer insertions, unlike memory repertoires, which showed none. Cross-sectional statistical analysis was relied on for the conclusions, without the same donors being followed.

The donor group consisted entirely of healthy Caucasians. Comments on this clonotype: The antigen is unknown.

V shed 0 bases, J shed 1 base, and the junction held 3 bases outside the gene matches. The CDR3 is 15 residues long. The germline gives CDR1 DFQATT, CDR2 SNEGSKA (reference sequence). These data were also reused for a study on yellow fever vaccine responses in identical twins.

This receptor was obtained from a woman aged 18-29 years in good health. What was sequenced was CD8+ T cells sorted from blood. The J gene is TRBJ1-1, the V gene TRBV20-1; the match to TRBD1 covers 9 bases. CDR3 sequence: CSARDVDRGNTEAFF. In nucleotides, the CDR3 is TGCAGTGCTAGAGATGTGGACAGGGGGAACACTGAAGCTTTCTTT.